These 12 T cell receptor beta chains share one sample of origin, sequenced in a study of cytomegalovirus exposure and HLA in healthy donors. A multiplex PCR was run with 60 Vbeta primers and 13 Jbeta primers. Here immunoSEQ multiplex PCR was the method, and the copy in TCRdb shows in-frame clones only, minus some. Among 110,000 or so clones listed, over 65% were seen once. The source material was PBMCs. These receptors were taken from a man aged 40-50 years in good health and CMV-seropositive.

This clone was counted between two and nine times. The chain couples TRBV19 to TRBJ1-1; D gene uncertain. Trimming pared 5 bases from V and 2 bases from J, leaving 6 bases between. CDR1 and CDR2 (germline): LNHDA, SQIVND (reference sequence). CDR3 size: 12 residues. CDR3 bases: TGTGCCAGTAGTGCGGGAAACACTGAAGCTTTCTTT. It yields the protein CASSAGNTEAFF.

The chain employs TRBV7-8 and TRBJ1-4; D possibly corresponds to TRBD1 (6 bases). The CDR3 loop spans 16 amino acids. V was shortened by 5 bases and J by 8 bases, with 21 bases between the two germline ends. In germline, CDR1 is SGHVS, CDR2 FQNEAQ. CDR3 protein: CASSTGGALVLEKLFF. DNA of the CDR3: TGTGCCAGCAGCACCGGGGGGGCCCTCGTCTTAGAAAAACTGTTTTTT.

The chain couples TRBV4-3 to TRBJ1-2; 9 positions agree with TRBD1. V lost 3 bases and J lost 4; bases outside the gene matches: 3. This CDR3 comprises 14 residues. Germline V lookup: CDR1 LGHNA, CDR2 YSLEER. The CDR3 protein is CASSQGTGLYGYTF. The CDR3 DNA reads as TGCGCCAGCAGCCAGGGGACAGGGCTCTATGGCTACACCTTC.

The DNA for the CDR3 is TGCGCCAGCAGCTTGTCGACTAGTAAAGAGACCCAGTACTTC. Translating it yields CASSLSTSKETQYF. V is TRBV5-1 and J is TRBJ2-5; D might be TRBD2 (6 bases). Trimming shortened V by 1 base and J by 3 bases, and 10 bases separated the two germline ends. CDR3 size: 14 residues. In germline, CDR1 is SGHRS, CDR2 YFSETQ.

The sample holds a few counts of this clone. The V call is TRBV6-1, the J call TRBJ2-1, with 9 positions matching TRBD2. In germline, CDR1 is MNHNS, CDR2 SASEGT. This CDR3 is 15 amino acids long. Trimming took 6 bases from V and 9 from J; bases not matched to a gene: 12. CDR3 amino acids: CASRNSGSTFGEQFF. CDR3 nucleotides: TGTGCCAGCAGGAATAGCGGGAGCACCTTCGGTGAGCAGTTCTTC.

The chain combines TRBV19 with TRBJ1-1, with 8 bases fitting TRBD1. Germline V lookup: CDR1 LNHDA, CDR2 SQIVND (reference sequence). The trim removed 2 bases at V and 5 bases at J, leaving 16 bases unmatched. This CDR3 region has 18 residues. In DNA, the CDR3 is TGTGCCAGTAGTATATATGCCATGACAGGGGATTGGATTACTGAAGCTTTCTTT. This encodes CASSIYAMTGDWITEAFF.

This clone was counted between two and nine times. The chain joins TRBV4-2 to TRBJ2-3; 7 bases match TRBD2. CDR3 length: 16 residues. J was trimmed by 2 bases and V by 0 bases; bases with no gene match: 5. CDR1 and CDR2 from the germline V gene are LGHNA and YNFKEQ. The CDR3 sequence is CASSQDPGRPTDTQYF. The CDR3 bases are TGTGCCAGCAGCCAAGATCCCGGGAGGCCCACAGATACGCAGTATTTT.

The chain couples TRBV19 to TRBJ2-1; TRBD2 matches at 13 bases. The junction had 7 bases not matched to a gene; V was cut back by 3 bases and J by 2 bases. Per the germline V gene, CDR1 is LNHDA and CDR2 is SQIVND (reference sequence). The CDR3 contains 18 residues. The CDR3 reads CASSIPGLAGIPYNEQFF. CDR3 sequence (DNA): TGTGCCAGTAGTATCCCGGGACTAGCGGGAATACCCTACAATGAGCAGTTCTTC.

This clone was observed a few times. Its ends do not fully match the called genes, so a read error is possible. The chain's CDR3 is CASSGTVAKNSQYF. The CDR3 nucleotides read TGTGCCAGCAGTGGGACAGTAGCCAAAAACAGTCAGTACTTC. The chain couples TRBV2 to TRBJ2-4; D might be TRBD1 (6 bases). The CDR3 runs 14 residues. Germline values: CDR1 SNHLY, CDR2 FYNNEI.

CDR3 amino acids: CASSPHLAGVTYNEQFF. The CDR3, as DNA: TGCGCCAGCAGCCCACACCTAGCGGGGGTGACCTACAATGAGCAGTTCTTC. The rearrangement uses TRBV4-3 and TRBJ2-1, with 10 nucleotides matching TRBD2. Trimming at V came to 4 bases and at J to 2 bases, leaving 8 bases not matched to a gene. Germline V gives CDR1 LGHNA, CDR2 YSLEER. The CDR3 is 17 amino acids.

The chain has TRBV30 and TRBJ1-5; the D is unclear. The V end was cut by 1 base, the J end by 4 bases, with 8 bases between. The CDR3 contains 13 residues. Germline CDR1 is GTSNPN and CDR2 is SVGIG (reference sequence). The CDR3 coding sequence is TGTGCCTGGAGTGGGACGGGGAATCAGCCCCAGCATTTT. This sequence encodes CAWSGTGNQPQHF.

The CDR3 DNA is TGTGCCAGCAGCTTCTCTTGGAGCCAAGAGACCCAGTACTTC. It is translated as CASSFSWSQETQYF. This chain connects TRBV5-4 to TRBJ2-5, with unresolved D. The CDR3 is made up of 14 amino acids. V was cut by 2 bases and J by 1 base, with 9 bases left in between. Germline CDR1 SGHNT, CDR2 YYREEE (reference sequence).